Each of the 10 T cell receptor beta chains below was sequenced from the same sample in a study of neurological immune-mediated disorders (dated by TCRdb to about 2019). Library preparation was by 5' RACE. The sequencer listed for this sample is Illumina HiSeq 2500. Using fastp trimming at Q25 and MiXCR clonotype assembly, TCRdb reanalyzed the public sequencing data and kept in-frame beta chains. When rows share a CDR3 protein, they turn into one entry using the most common DNA and genes. For this sample the table gives approximately 40,000 distinct CDR3 sequences, of which approximately 10% were detected only once. The ten largest clones represent roughly 7.1% of the sample. Sequencing used PBMCs. The receptor source for this set is a woman younger than 45 with HTLV-1-associated myelopathy (HAM/TSP).

This clonotype was seen many times. The chain couples TRBV29-1 to TRBJ2-3; TRBD1 is a possible D gene (5 bases). The V end was cut by 3 bases, the J end by 6 bases, with 10 bases between. Germline loops: CDR1 SQVTM, CDR2 ANQGSEA. The CDR3 is 12 amino acids. CDR3 region: CSVEYRRDTQYF. CDR3 bases: TGCAGCGTTGAGTACAGGCGGGATACGCAGTATTTT.

This clonotype was seen repeatedly, ten times or more. The genes are TRBV3-1 and TRBJ1-5; D gene unclear. Trimming removed 2 bases at V and 6 bases at J, with 5 bases between. This CDR3 is 12 amino acids long. CDR1 is LGHDT, CDR2 YNNKEL, per germline (reference sequence). The CDR3 region is CASSQRGQPQHF. DNA for the CDR3: TGTGCCAGCAGCCAACGGGGTCAGCCCCAGCATTTT.

This clonotype was recorded at least ten times. The chain is built from TRBV7-2 and TRBJ2-1; TRBD2 agrees at 11 bases. V was pared by 3 bases and J by 7 bases, with 14 bases of the junction left unmatched. There are 18 residues in the CDR3. CDR1 is SGHTA, CDR2 FQGNSA, per germline. Here the CDR3 reads CASSFERFSGGAGNEQFF. In DNA form, the CDR3 reads TGTGCCAGCAGCTTCGAACGCTTTAGCGGGGGGGCAGGAAATGAGCAGTTCTTC.

This clonotype has a count of ten or more. V is TRBV5-4 and J is TRBJ1-5; the D is unclear. CDR1 and CDR2 (germline): SGHNT, YYREEE (reference sequence). The CDR3 spans 17 residues. V was shortened by 4 bases and J by 6 bases, with 23 bases between the two germline ends. The CDR3 reads CASSADGRPGKSQPQHF. The DNA for the CDR3 is TGTGCCAGCAGCGCGGACGGAAGACCGGGAAAATCTCAGCCCCAGCATTTT.

Many counts were recorded for this clonotype. This rearrangement joins TRBV10-3 to TRBJ2-7, with D perhaps being TRBD1 or TRBD2 (5 bases each). CDR1 and CDR2 from the germline V gene are ENHRY and SYGVKD. V lost 6 bases to trimming and J lost 3 bases, with 9 bases between them. This CDR3 region has 12 residues. CDR3 nucleotides: TGTGCCATCAGGGGACCAGTCTACGAGCAGTACTTC. It is translated as CAIRGPVYEQYF.

This clonotype appeared many times. The CDR3 nucleotides are TGTGCCACCAGCCCGACAGGGGCCAACACCGGGGAGCTGTTTTTT. This encodes CATSPTGANTGELFF. V is TRBV15 and J is TRBJ2-2; TRBD1 agrees at 8 bases. This CDR3 has 15 amino acids. Losses at the gene ends were 5 bases for V and 2 bases for J; bases not matched to a gene: 4. From germline, CDR1 is LNHNV and CDR2 YYDKDF (reference sequence). Supplemented by reference TRBV15 and TRBJ2-2, the full variable domain reads DAMVIQNPRYQVTQFGKPVTLSCSQTLNHNVMYWYQQKSSQAPKLLFHYYDKDFNNEADTPDNFQSRRPNTSFCFLDIRSPGLGDTAMYLCATSPTGANTGELFFGEGSRLTVL.

The chain joins TRBV6-5 to TRBJ1-1, with TRBD1 matching over 8 bases. Looked up from germline, CDR1 is MNHEY and CDR2 is SVGAGI. CDR3 length: 15 residues. V gave up 4 bases and J gave up 6 bases; unmatched junction bases: 10. DNA for the CDR3: TGTGCCAGCAGTTCCTACGGGACAGGAGAATCTGAAGCTTTCTTT. Translated, it gives CASSSYGTGESEAFF.

This clonotype came up many times. The CDR3 loop reads CSARRLAGEVSDTQYF. The DNA for the CDR3 is TGCAGTGCTAGACGACTAGCGGGGGAGGTTTCAGATACGCAGTATTTT. The chain has TRBV20-1 and TRBJ2-3; TRBD2 matches at 12 bases. The CDR3 covers 16 residues. Germline values: CDR1 DFQATT, CDR2 SNEGSKA (reference sequence). Germline trimming cut 2 bases from V and 4 bases from J; bases unmatched to any gene: 7.

This clonotype was counted many times. The chain employs TRBV20-1 and TRBJ1-4, with 7 positions matching TRBD1. The V and J ends lost 6 bases and 4 bases, in that order; junction bases with no gene match: 8. This CDR3 is built from 14 residues. Germline loops: CDR1 DFQATT, CDR2 SNEGSKA (reference sequence). The CDR3: CSAPLGTDNEKLFF. CDR3 nucleotides: TGCAGTGCCCCCCTCGGGACAGATAATGAAAAACTGTTTTTT.

This clonotype has a count of ten or more. The rearrangement uses TRBV7-2 and TRBJ2-1; D gene uncertain. The CDR3 is 14 residues long. V lost 5 bases and J 7 bases, leaving 15 bases between the germline ends. Germline values: CDR1 SGHTA, CDR2 FQGNSA. CDR3 region: CASSPTQSRNEQFF. Written as DNA, the CDR3 is TGTGCCAGCAGCCCGACACAGAGTCGGAATGAGCAGTTCTTC.